The 5 T cell receptor beta chains listed next were all sequenced from one sample in a study of T cells in localized non-small cell lung cancer. Only in-frame clones appear in the TCRdb table, and some are missing; sequencing was by immunoSEQ multiplex PCR. This sample yields about 24,000 clones, of which around 90% are seen a single time; 2.7% belongs to the top ten. This sample comprised peripheral blood, obtained before any cancer treatment. The receptors derive from a woman aged 35-75 years with stage I lung adenocarcinoma.

The chain carries TRBV6-4 and TRBJ2-1; possibly TRBD2 for D (6 bases). The CDR3 loop spans 14 amino acids. The V gene's germline CDR1 is MRHNA and CDR2 SNTAGT. V was trimmed by 6 bases and J by 5 bases, leaving 14 bases between them. CDR3 sequence reads: CASSTGTVNNEQFF. DNA of the CDR3: TGTGCCAGCAGCACCGGGACTGTAAACAATGAGCAGTTCTTC.

The chain uses TRBV2 and TRBJ2-3; unclear D gene. The CDR3 consists of 14 residues. CDR1 and CDR2 (germline): SNHLY, FYNNEI. Trimming removed 1 base from V and 2 bases from J, with 7 bases in between. The CDR3 DNA sequence: TGTGCCAGCAGTGAAGACTCAAACACAGATACGCAGTATTTT. Translation: CASSEDSNTDTQYF.

The chain links TRBV28 to TRBJ1-1; 10 bases map to TRBD1. CDR1 MDHEN and CDR2 SYDVKM come from the germline V gene. The ends lost 6 bases at V and 2 bases at J; junction bases unmatched: 3. The CDR3 totals 14 residues. CDR3 amino acids: CASSWDRGNTEAFF. CDR3 nucleotides: TGTGCCAGCAGCTGGGACAGGGGAAACACTGAAGCTTTCTTT.

This chain connects TRBV5-1 to TRBJ2-7; D unclear. Germline CDR1 reads SGHRS; CDR2 reads YFSETQ. V was shortened by 6 bases and J by 5 bases, with 6 bases between the two germline ends. This CDR3 is 10 amino acids long. The CDR3 loop reads CASKDDEQYF. CDR3 nucleotide sequence: TGCGCCAGCAAGGACGACGAGCAGTACTTC.

This chain links TRBV15 with TRBJ1-2, with TRBD1 as a possible D gene (5 bases). Trimming took 1 base from V and 5 from J, leaving 11 bases between them. Germline values: CDR1 LNHNV, CDR2 YYDKDF (reference sequence). CDR3 length equals 14 residues. The CDR3 DNA is TGTGCCACCAGCAGAGCCCCAGGGAGGTATGGCTACACCTTC. Protein: CATSRAPGRYGYTF.